This T cell receptor beta chain was documented in a study of CD8+ T cells in alopecia areata. Overall study: Tofacitinib administration to treated patients was oral, at 5 to 10 mg twice daily.

As to treatment: oral pan-JAK inhibitor, 5-10 mg twice daily. Germline V gene lookup returns CDR1 MGHDK and CDR2 SYGVNS. CDR3 size: 13 residues. V lost 4 bases and J 4 bases, leaving 10 bases between the germline ends. In each case, RNA was isolated and then reverse transcribed into cDNA as the sequencing template. Repertoires were generated with immunoSEQ multiplex PCR, while TCRdb's copy carries only in-frame clones and drops some. The table has approximately 100,000 clones, roughly 56% seen once. The sequenced sample was CD8+ T cells sorted from blood, obtained at approximately week 60, from a patient treated with tofacitinib. The receptor comes from a human donor with alopecia areata. The chain uses TRBV25-1 and TRBJ1-2; D is perhaps TRBD1 (5 bases). The CDR3 protein is CASSGGAGYGYTF. The CDR3 region has the DNA TGTGCCAGCAGTGGAGGGGCGGGCTATGGCTACACCTTC.